These 15 T cell receptor beta chains were sequenced from one sample in a study of neoadjuvant anti-PD-1 for oral cavity cancer. Sequencing was performed with immunoSEQ multiplex PCR; in TCRdb, only in-frame clones are kept and a portion is missing. The sample contains several thousand clones, 64% of which appear only once. Regarding time point: after neoadjuvant nivolumab, at surgical resection. The source material was PBMCs, sampled after nivolumab (anti-PD-1) treatment. These receptors all come from a person between 35 and 79 years old with oral cavity squamous cell carcinoma.

The chain joins TRBV6-1 to TRBJ1-5, with a weak D call TRBD1 (5 bases). This CDR3 contains 15 residues. The V gene's germline CDR1 is MNHNS and CDR2 SASEGT. Trimming removed 10 bases from V and 6 bases from J, with 22 bases in between. CDR3 bases: TGTGCCACACTTCCAGGGTCCCCCCGGACTCAGCCCCAGCATTTT. Amino acid sequence: CATLPGSPRTQPQHF.

The chain has TRBV4-1 and TRBJ2-1; D is possibly TRBD2 (6 bases). The CDR3 covers 15 residues. V was clipped by 1 base and J by 4 bases, with 11 bases between them. Germline V gene sequence: CDR1 MGHRA, CDR2 YSYEKL. The CDR3 here is CASSQVGGRYNEQFF. The CDR3 region has the DNA TGCGCCAGCAGCCAAGTGGGGGGTCGGTACAATGAGCAGTTCTTC.

This chain uses TRBV5-1 with TRBJ1-4, with 8 nucleotides matching TRBD1. CDR1 and CDR2 from the germline V gene are SGHRS and YFSETQ. The length of the CDR3 is 15 residues. Trimming removed 4 bases from V and 7 bases from J; junction bases left unmatched: 9. The CDR3 DNA reads as TGCGCCAGCAGCCCCGGACAGGGAGGGGGTGAAAAACTGTTTTTT. It codes for CASSPGQGGGEKLFF.

This chain connects TRBV4-2 to TRBJ2-6; D unclear. In germline, CDR1 is LGHNA, CDR2 YNFKEQ. CDR3 size: 19 residues. V was cut by 2 bases and J by 0 bases, with 17 bases left in between. CDR3 sequence reads: CASSQSHRPAGSGANVLTF. Here the CDR3 DNA reads TGTGCCAGCAGCCAAAGCCATCGACCCGCCGGCTCTGGGGCCAACGTCCTGACTTTC.

This rearrangement joins TRBV6-5 to TRBJ1-1, with a tentative D call TRBD1 (5 bases). Germline values: CDR1 MNHEY, CDR2 SVGAGI. Trimming cost V 0 bases and J 4 bases, with 9 bases left between them. The CDR3 runs 14 residues. The CDR3 here is CASSYSSQGTEAFF. The CDR3 DNA reads as TGTGCCAGCAGTTACTCGTCGCAGGGCACTGAAGCTTTCTTT.

The rearrangement joins TRBV19 to TRBJ1-5, with TRBD1 identical over 7 bases. Germline V gene lookup returns CDR1 LNHDA and CDR2 SQIVND (reference sequence). Trimming removed 4 bases from V and 1 base from J; junction bases left unmatched: 4. The CDR3 has 15 amino acids. In nucleotides, the CDR3 is TGTGCCAGTAGTACGACAGGGCAAAGCAATCAGCCCCAGCATTTT. It translates to CASSTTGQSNQPQHF.

The chain employs TRBV6-5 and TRBJ2-3; weak D call: TRBD2 (6 bases). Trimming left V 4 bases short and J 6 bases short, with 14 bases between. CDR3 length: 14 residues. The germline V gene has CDR1 MNHEY and CDR2 SVGAGI. CDR3 in amino acids: CASSSPTSGDTQYF. Here the CDR3 DNA reads TGTGCCAGCAGTTCCCCTACAAGCGGGGATACGCAGTATTTT.

The V gene is TRBV6-1, the J gene TRBJ2-7; 10 positions match TRBD1. Losses at the gene ends were 2 bases for V and 7 bases for J; bases not matched to a gene: 8. CDR1 is MNHNS and CDR2 is SASEGT in the germline V gene. The CDR3 consists of 15 residues. Here the CDR3 reads CASSERDRGLKEQYF. The CDR3 coding sequence is TGTGCCAGCAGTGAACGGGACAGGGGACTGAAGGAGCAGTACTTC.

This rearrangement joins TRBV2 to TRBJ1-5; 7 bases fit TRBD1. There are 14 residues in the CDR3. V gave up 6 bases and J gave up 5 bases; unmatched junction bases: 7. Germline CDR1 is SNHLY and CDR2 is FYNNEI. CDR3 in amino acids: CASSVRQGDQPQHF. The CDR3 DNA reads as TGTGCCAGCAGCGTCCGACAGGGAGATCAGCCCCAGCATTTT.

The chain joins TRBV4-2 to TRBJ2-3; 7 positions match TRBD2. After removal of 1 base from V and 2 bases from J, the junction contained 6 bases not matched to a gene. This CDR3 is built from 16 residues. Germline CDR1 reads LGHNA; CDR2 reads YNFKEQ. CDR3 sequence reads: CASSQGERDYTDTQYF. CDR3 nucleotide sequence: TGTGCCAGCAGCCAAGGGGAACGGGACTACACAGATACGCAGTATTTT.

CDR3 bases: TGTGCCAGCAGCTCCTTCCCATTAGCGGAGAGCTCCTACGAGCAGTACTTC. It codes for CASSSFPLAESSYEQYF. The chain couples TRBV11-2 to TRBJ2-7; maybe TRBD2 (6 bases). CDR3 size: 17 residues. V was shortened by 4 bases and J by 0 bases, with 19 bases between the two germline ends. CDR1 and CDR2 (germline): SGHAT, FQNNGV.

The V and J genes are TRBV11-2 and TRBJ1-1; D is possibly TRBD1 (6 bases). Germline V gene lookup returns CDR1 SGHAT and CDR2 FQNNGV. V dropped 5 bases and J dropped 0 bases, with 16 bases sitting between them. The CDR3 length is 16 residues. The CDR3 coding sequence is TGTGCCAGCAGCCAAAACAGGGTCAAAGTGAACACTGAAGCTTTCTTT. Protein product: CASSQNRVKVNTEAFF.

This chain joins TRBV7-8 and TRBJ2-1; 8 bases align to TRBD2. CDR1 is SGHVS, CDR2 FQNEAQ, per germline. CDR3 length: 16 amino acids. V gave up 6 bases and J gave up 0 bases; unmatched junction bases: 7. CDR3 DNA sequence: TGTGCCAGCAGTACTATTAGCGGGGTCTCCTACAATGAGCAGTTCTTC. Its translation is CASSTISGVSYNEQFF.

This chain links TRBV6-5 with TRBJ1-2; D gene unclear. There are 15 residues in the CDR3. Looked up from germline, CDR1 is MNHEY and CDR2 is SVGAGI. V dropped 7 bases and J dropped 0 bases, with 15 bases sitting between them. Here the CDR3 reads CASTSPGVANYGYTF. In DNA, the CDR3 is TGTGCCAGCACCTCCCCCGGGGTAGCTAACTATGGCTACACCTTC.

This clone has just a few counts. This chain joins TRBV4-2 and TRBJ1-5; D uncertain. Trimming removed 1 base from V and 1 base from J, with 5 bases in between. The germline CDR1 and CDR2 sequences are LGHNA and YNFKEQ. This CDR3 contains 14 residues. The CDR3, as DNA: TGTGCCAGCAGCCAAGGAGACAGCAATCAGCCCCAGCATTTT. Translation: CASSQGDSNQPQHF.